This paragraph reports one T cell receptor beta chain. Its target is unknown. Using immunoSEQ multiplex PCR, the repertoire was profiled, and TCRdb retains in-frame clones only, with some absent. The table records about 140,000 clones, 70% to 80% of them present only once. The V end lost 0 bases, the J end lost 1 base, and 7 bases lay between the germline ends. This CDR3 is built from 14 residues. Germline CDR1 SGHVS, CDR2 FNYEAQ. Cryopreserved PBMCs provided 1.5 to 2 micrograms of genomic DNA for the TCR beta libraries. The data belong to a study of cytotoxic CD8 clonotypes in ibrutinib-treated CLL. Study-wide background: Timing of response sample collection was a median around eleven months after treatment start, with a range of 6 to 36. Mean productive templates were approximately 240,000; mean productive rearrangements were around 93,000. The study, taken as a whole, reports: T-cell clonality at baseline went above that of age-matched healthy donors and rose and fell with circulating CD8+ T-cell counts.

Sequencing was performed on PBMCs, taken after 12 months of ibrutinib treatment. The receptor comes from a human donor with chronic lymphocytic leukemia. The genes are TRBV7-6 and TRBJ2-7; D is possibly TRBD2 (6 bases). CDR3: CASSLAGGSYEQYF. The CDR3 DNA follows: TGTGCCAGCAGCTTAGCGGGGGGATCCTACGAGCAGTACTTC.